A single sample is the source of the 27 T cell receptor beta chains below, sequenced in a study of shared clonotypes between healthy human individuals (TCRdb year 2020). Library construction relied on the immunoSEQ multiplex PCR assay. TCRdb took over this immuneACCESS table, retaining in-frame rearrangements with V and J assigned. Such tables are incomplete; in checked studies, under half of the missing clones stem from an unresolved V gene, and the remainder is unexplained. This sample lists 2 million to 3 million clones; over 85% were detected once. About 0.34% of the sample lies in the top ten. The sequenced sample consisted of naive CD4+ T cells from PBMCs. According to the study, the label for this sample's cell subset or site signals: CD45RA+ positively selected. Receptors were obtained from a man aged 18 to 29 in good health. Some clones in this sample may be carry-over from other donors' samples.

As regards this clone: This sample also contains other DNA sequences that code for the same CDR3. The rearrangement links TRBV7-2 to TRBJ2-7; D is uncertain. This CDR3 spans 13 amino acids. Trimming shortened V by 1 base and J by 4 bases, and 8 bases separated the two germline ends. The germline gives CDR1 SGHTA, CDR2 FQGNSA. The CDR3 region has the DNA TGTGCCAGCAGCTTAGTGTCTCCGTACGAGCAGTACTTC. Protein product: CASSLVSPYEQYF.

Concerning this clone itself: The sample holds other DNA sequences that translate to the same CDR3. This chain links TRBV6-6 with TRBJ2-7; the D call may be TRBD1 or TRBD2 (5 bases each). V gave up 3 bases and J gave up 0 bases, with 6 bases separating them. CDR1 MNHNY and CDR2 SVGAGI come from the germline V gene (reference sequence). The length of the CDR3 is 13 residues. CDR3 amino acids: CASSYGGSYEQYF. CDR3 DNA sequence: TGTGCCAGCAGTTATGGGGGCTCCTACGAGCAGTACTTC.

V is TRBV4-2 and J is TRBJ2-7, with 9 bases lining up with TRBD2. V was clipped by 0 bases and J by 4 bases; unmatched bases: 7. In germline, CDR1 is LGHNA, CDR2 YNFKEQ. This CDR3 contains 16 residues. The CDR3 here is CASSQDPASGTYEQYF. The CDR3 nucleotides are TGTGCCAGCAGCCAAGATCCGGCTAGCGGGACGTACGAGCAGTACTTC.

The V call is TRBV5-1, the J call TRBJ2-1; weak D call: TRBD1 (5 bases). Trimming removed 0 bases at V and 10 bases at J, with 8 bases between. Per germline, CDR1 SGHRS and CDR2 YFSETQ. The CDR3 is made up of 12 amino acids. This CDR3 reads CASSLGRTEQFF. DNA of the CDR3: TGCGCCAGCAGCTTGGGACGGACAGAGCAGTTCTTC.

The gene calls are TRBV4-1 and TRBJ2-5; TRBD1 might be the D (6 bases). CDR3 size: 14 residues. Per germline, CDR1 MGHRA and CDR2 YSYEKL. Trimming took 4 bases from V and 2 from J, leaving 11 bases between them. The CDR3 bases are TGCGCCAGCAGCCGAGGACAGAATCAAGAGACCCAGTACTTC. Protein sequence: CASSRGQNQETQYF.

The chain links TRBV27 to TRBJ2-7, with D hard to call. CDR1 and CDR2 from the germline V gene are MNHEY and SMNVEV (reference sequence). The CDR3 runs 12 residues. Trimming left V 6 bases short and J 2 bases short, with 8 bases between. The CDR3 DNA is TGTGCCAGCAGGGACGGCCCCTACGAGCAGTACTTC. Its translation: CASRDGPYEQYF.

In DNA, the CDR3 is TGTGCCAGCAGCAACTCCGGGACAGCCTATGGCTACACCTTC. Residues: CASSNSGTAYGYTF. The chain combines TRBV21-1 with TRBJ1-2; the table's D call of TRBD1 was not tested on the DNA. TRBV21-1 is tagged as a pseudogene. This CDR3 region has 14 residues.

This clone was found once. The V gene is TRBV30, the J gene TRBJ2-1, with a possible D match to TRBD1 (6 bases). V was cut by 4 bases and J by 1 base, with 11 bases left in between. The CDR3 runs 14 residues. Germline V lookup: CDR1 GTSNPN, CDR2 SVGIG (reference sequence). CDR3 nucleotides: TGTGCCTGGACCCAGGGGCTGTCCTACAATGAGCAGTTCTTC. This codes for CAWTQGLSYNEQFF.

The chain combines TRBV15 with TRBJ2-5; weak D call: TRBD1 (7 bases). Germline CDR1 is LNHNV and CDR2 is YYDKDF (reference sequence). The ends were cut back, 0 bases at V and 4 bases at J, with 21 bases in the middle. This CDR3 has 18 residues. The CDR3 nucleotides read TGTGCCACCAGCAGAGATGGGCGGCTCCAGGGGGGCCGAGAGACCCAGTACTTC. It specifies CATSRDGRLQGGRETQYF.

The chain links TRBV5-1 to TRBJ2-7; D gene ambiguous. The CDR3 covers 13 residues. Germline V lookup: CDR1 SGHRS, CDR2 YFSETQ. Trimming cost V 5 bases and J 7 bases, with 16 bases left between them. For the CDR3, the DNA is TGCGCCAGCAGTTCCCAGGCCGAGACGGAGCAGTACTTC. As protein: CASSSQAETEQYF.

The chain recombines TRBV18 with TRBJ2-1, with a possible D match to TRBD2 (6 bases). V was pared by 0 bases and J by 5 bases, with 11 bases between. Germline-derived CDR1 and CDR2 are KGHSH and LQKENI. CDR3 size: 15 residues. CDR3 sequence reads: CASSPPGGANNEQFF. CDR3 in DNA: TGTGCCAGCTCACCACCGGGAGGTGCAAACAATGAGCAGTTCTTC.

V and J are TRBV7-9 and TRBJ2-7; the D is unclear. In germline, CDR1 is SEHNR, CDR2 FQNEAQ (reference sequence). The CDR3 length is 13 residues. V dropped 1 base and J dropped 2 bases, with 6 bases sitting between them. The DNA of the CDR3 is TGTGCCAGCAGCTTAGAGGGCCCCTACGAGCAGTACTTC. Protein product: CASSLEGPYEQYF.

This clone was found once. Here the CDR3 DNA reads TGTGCCACTCAGACCCGTTCTGAGCAGTTCTTC. Translated: CATQTRSEQFF. The rearrangement uses TRBV19 and TRBJ2-1, with no clear D. The V end was cut by 10 bases, the J end by 9 bases, with 13 bases between. Germline loops: CDR1 LNHDA, CDR2 SQIVND (reference sequence). The CDR3 spans 11 residues. The full variable domain, completed using reference TRBV19 and TRBJ2-1, is DGGITQSPKYLFRKEGQNVTLSCEQNLNHDAMYWYRQDPGQGLRLIYYSQIVNDFQKGDIAEGYSVSREKKESFPLTVTSAQKNPTAFYLCATQTRSEQFFGPGTRLTVL.

The chain is built from TRBV7-9 and TRBJ2-1, with D tentatively TRBD1 or TRBD2 (6 bases each). The CDR3 spans 15 residues. Between the trimmed V and J ends, which lost 4 bases and 6 bases, there was a span of 16 bases. Germline V lookup: CDR1 SEHNR, CDR2 FQNEAQ (reference sequence). The CDR3 nucleotides are TGTGCCAGCAGCTCTAGTAGGGGGGCTGTCAATGAGCAGTTCTTC. Protein sequence: CASSSSRGAVNEQFF.

This clone came up once. This chain uses TRBV7-8 with TRBJ2-7, with D possibly TRBD1 on 5 matching bases. Trimming removed 1 base at V and 2 bases at J, with 15 bases between. Per the germline V gene, CDR1 is SGHVS and CDR2 is FQNEAQ. The CDR3 totals 16 residues. The CDR3: CASSLVRQPLAYEQYF. In nucleotides, the CDR3 is TGTGCCAGCAGCTTAGTGCGACAGCCTTTAGCCTACGAGCAGTACTTC.

This clone was observed a single time. The chain couples TRBV11-3 to TRBJ2-1, with 9 bases lining up with TRBD2. The V gene's germline CDR1 is SGHNT and CDR2 YENEEA. V lost 2 bases, J lost 9 bases, and 8 bases stayed unmatched. This CDR3 has 15 amino acids. The CDR3 reads CASSLLAGDLGEQFF. CDR3 coding DNA: TGTGCCAGCAGCTTATTAGCGGGAGACTTGGGTGAGCAGTTCTTC.

In the case of this clone: Different DNA sequences within this sample yield the same CDR3. V and J are TRBV19 and TRBJ2-7; TRBD1 matches 8 bases. The CDR3 is 14 residues long. Trimming removed 4 bases from V and 7 bases from J; junction bases left unmatched: 9. Germline V gene lookup returns CDR1 LNHDA and CDR2 SQIVND (reference sequence). CDR3 nucleotide sequence: TGTGCCAGTAGTAACAGGGGGTTCAGCTATGAGCAGTACTTC. This codes for CASSNRGFSYEQYF.

Details on this clone: Within the sample, other DNA sequences also encode this same CDR3. CDR3 sequence reads: CASSPNQETQYF. In DNA form, the CDR3 reads TGCGCCAGCAGCCCAAACCAAGAGACCCAGTACTTC. The rearrangement links TRBV5-1 to TRBJ2-5; D unclear. Trimming pared 4 bases from V and 0 bases from J, leaving 4 bases between. There are 12 residues in the CDR3. The germline V gene encodes CDR1 SGHRS and CDR2 YFSETQ.

The chain joins TRBV19 to TRBJ1-4; maybe TRBD1 (6 bases). Germline V gene sequence: CDR1 LNHDA, CDR2 SQIVND (reference sequence). The CDR3 totals 14 residues. The V end lost 3 bases, the J end lost 8 bases, and 13 bases lay between the germline ends. This CDR3 is CASSIYRASEKLFF. In DNA form, the CDR3 reads TGTGCCAGTAGTATTTACAGGGCTAGCGAAAAACTGTTTTTT.

The chain carries TRBV7-9 and TRBJ1-1; unclear D gene. Germline values: CDR1 SEHNR, CDR2 FQNEAQ (reference sequence). The CDR3 has 17 residues. V lost 2 bases and J lost 3, with 19 bases in between. The CDR3 DNA reads as TGTGCCAGCAGCTTAAGTTACGGTAGGAGAGAGGACACTGAAGCTTTCTTT. It is translated as CASSLSYGRREDTEAFF.

Written as DNA, the CDR3 is TGTGCCAGTGGCCCAGATGCCTACAATGAGCAGTTCTTC. Protein: CASGPDAYNEQFF. The rearrangement uses TRBV28 and TRBJ2-1; D is uncertain. This CDR3 is built from 13 residues. V was trimmed by 9 bases and J by 2 bases, leaving 11 bases between them. The germline V gene encodes CDR1 MDHEN and CDR2 SYDVKM.

V gene TRBV9 combines with J gene TRBJ2-2; perhaps D is TRBD1 or TRBD2 (5 bases each). With 0 bases removed from V and 5 bases from J, the gap between germline ends came to 8 bases. This CDR3 region has 14 residues. Germline CDR1 is SGDLS and CDR2 is YYNGEE. CDR3 region: CASSVVGVTGELFF. The CDR3 nucleotides are TGTGCCAGCAGCGTAGTGGGGGTAACCGGGGAGCTGTTTTTT. The full variable domain, rest sourced from reference TRBV9 and TRBJ2-2, is DSGVTQTPKHLITATGQRVTLRCSPRSGDLSVYWYQQSLDQGLQFLIQYYNGEERAKGNILERFSAQQFPDLHSELNLSSLELGDSALYFCASSVVGVTGELFFGEGSRLTVL.

The V gene is TRBV4-3, the J gene TRBJ2-7; maybe TRBD1 (6 bases). This CDR3 contains 15 residues. The V end lost 4 bases, the J end lost 2 bases, and 15 bases lay between the germline ends. The V gene's germline CDR1 is LGHNA and CDR2 YSLEER. This chain's CDR3 is CASSPRPGHPYEQYF. The DNA for the CDR3 is TGCGCCAGCAGCCCCCGCCCGGGACATCCCTACGAGCAGTACTTC.

Points on this clone: Distinct nucleotide sequences in the sample also encode this CDR3. The V gene is TRBV5-1, the J gene TRBJ2-1, with 12 bases aligning to TRBD2. The CDR3 runs 16 residues. Germline CDR1 reads SGHRS; CDR2 reads YFSETQ. J was trimmed by 4 bases and V by 4 bases; bases with no gene match: 6. CDR3 in amino acids: CASSTGTSGLYNEQFF. In DNA, the CDR3 is TGCGCCAGCAGCACAGGGACTAGCGGGCTTTACAATGAGCAGTTCTTC.

The chain carries TRBV12-5 and TRBJ2-3; D uncertain. The germline V gene has CDR1 LGHNT and CDR2 FRNRAP. The CDR3 runs to 13 residues. Trimming left V 6 bases short and J 0 bases short, with 7 bases between. The CDR3 sequence is CASGRTSTDTQYF. In DNA form, the CDR3 reads TGTGCTAGTGGCCGGACCAGCACAGATACGCAGTATTTT.

The rearrangement uses TRBV6-1 and TRBJ2-2; D may be TRBD1 or TRBD2 (5 bases each). The germline V gene has CDR1 MNHNS and CDR2 SASEGT. Trimming removed 6 bases at V and 2 bases at J, with 13 bases between. The CDR3 spans 15 residues. CDR3 sequence: CASRGRGENTGELFF. As DNA, the CDR3 is TGTGCCAGCAGGGGACGTGGGGAAAACACCGGGGAGCTGTTTTTT.

The chain links TRBV29-1 to TRBJ1-4; no reliable D call. Germline V gives CDR1 SQVTM, CDR2 ANQGSEA. The CDR3 spans 11 residues. Trimming shortened V by 0 bases and J by 8 bases, and 4 bases separated the two germline ends. The CDR3 here is CSVEDDEKLFF. Written as DNA, the CDR3 is TGCAGCGTTGAAGATGACGAAAAACTGTTTTTT.